What follows are 32 T cell receptor beta chains derived from one specimen sequenced in a study of blood T cell repertoires in COVID-19 (dated by TCRdb to the early 2020s). Library prep was done by the immunoSEQ multiplex PCR assay. The table was pulled from immuneACCESS by TCRdb, which kept in-frame rearrangements only. Such tables lose some clones; where checked, under half of the loss comes from unresolved V genes, and the rest has no known cause. This sample gives some 160,000 clones in total; about 83% of them show up just once. Together, the top ten hold around 2.9% of the sample. The sequencing sample was made of peripheral blood. These receptor sequences come from a woman older than 75 with COVID-19, enrolled during active disease.

The chain recombines TRBV5-4 with TRBJ2-1; 11 bases fit TRBD2. V lost 4 bases, J lost 2 bases, and 2 bases stayed unmatched. Per germline, CDR1 SGHNT and CDR2 YYREEE (reference sequence). The CDR3 spans 15 residues. DNA of the CDR3: TGTGCCAGCAGCCATAGCGGGGGGGCCTACAATGAGCAGTTCTTC. Its protein product is CASSHSGGAYNEQFF. The full variable domain, its missing parts supplied by reference TRBV5-4 and TRBJ2-1, is ETGVTQSPTHLIKTRGQQVTLRCSSQSGHNTVSWYQQALGQGPQFIFQYYREEENGRGNFPPRFSGLQFPNYSSELNVNALELDDSALYLCASSHSGGAYNEQFFGPGTRLTVL.

Only one count was recorded for this clone. J is TRBJ2-5 and V is TRBV5-1; possible D gene TRBD1, 7 bases. Trimming took 4 bases from V and 4 from J, leaving 20 bases between them. CDR1 is SGHRS and CDR2 is YFSETQ in the germline V gene. The CDR3 loop spans 16 amino acids. This CDR3 is CASSPAPAGGGETQYF. The CDR3 bases are TGCGCCAGCAGCCCTGCCCCGGCAGGGGGAGGAGAGACCCAGTACTTC.

The chain recombines TRBV2 with TRBJ2-3; D remains unclear. The germline V gene encodes CDR1 SNHLY and CDR2 FYNNEI. The CDR3 contains 14 residues. V lost 0 bases and J 7 bases, leaving 11 bases between the germline ends. CDR3 in amino acids: CASSEAAPPHTQYF. The CDR3, as DNA: TGTGCCAGCAGTGAAGCGGCCCCTCCCCATACGCAGTATTTT.

The J gene is TRBJ2-1, the V gene TRBV20-1; no clear D. The CDR3 consists of 14 residues. Germline V gene lookup returns CDR1 DFQATT and CDR2 SNEGSKA (reference sequence). Trimming pared 3 bases from V and 0 bases from J, leaving 9 bases between. In DNA, the CDR3 is TGCAGTGCTAGTTACACATACTCCTACAATGAGCAGTTCTTC. This codes for CSASYTYSYNEQFF.

The chain links TRBV11-2 to TRBJ2-4; 11 nucleotides line up with TRBD1. V was clipped by 5 bases and J by 7 bases; unmatched bases: 7. Germline V gene lookup returns CDR1 SGHAT and CDR2 FQNNGV. The CDR3 runs to 15 residues. CDR3 sequence reads: CASSKGQGASNIQYF. The CDR3 nucleotides read TGTGCCAGCAGCAAAGGACAGGGGGCGTCCAACATTCAGTACTTC.

The chain carries TRBV27 and TRBJ2-2; the match to TRBD2 covers 8 bases. J was trimmed by 0 bases and V by 6 bases; bases with no gene match: 3. CDR1 is MNHEY, CDR2 SMNVEV, per germline (reference sequence). This CDR3 has 15 residues. DNA for the CDR3: TGTGCCAGCAGACGACTAGCGACGAACACCGGGGAGCTGTTTTTT. Protein sequence: CASRRLATNTGELFF.

With respect to this clone: Compared with germline, one end of the junction differs, possibly owing to a read error. V gene TRBV7-7 combines with J gene TRBJ2-2; 7 nucleotides match TRBD1. There are 15 residues in the CDR3. Germline CDR1 SSHAT, CDR2 FNYEAQ (reference sequence). The CDR3 loop reads CASSPGTEYTGELFF. CDR3 sequence (DNA): TGTGCTAGCAGCCCCGGGACAGAGTACACCGGGGAGCTGTTTTTT.

The rearrangement links TRBV5-6 to TRBJ2-7; D is perhaps TRBD1 (6 bases). Trimming removed 0 bases from V and 0 bases from J, with 16 bases in between. The V gene's germline CDR1 is SGHDT and CDR2 YYEEEE. The CDR3 totals 17 residues. The CDR3 protein is CASSLGPFDRLSYEQYF. The CDR3 region has the DNA TGTGCCAGCAGCTTGGGTCCCTTTGACAGGCTCTCCTACGAGCAGTACTTC.

This clone was seen more than once but under ten times. The chain links TRBV18 to TRBJ2-5; weak D call: TRBD2 (6 bases). Between the trimmed V and J ends, which lost 9 bases and 2 bases, there was a span of 10 bases. CDR1 is KGHSH and CDR2 is LQKENI in the germline V gene. CDR3 size: 12 residues. The CDR3 is CASRDSQETQYF. CDR3 bases: TGTGCCAGTCGGGACTCGCAAGAGACCCAGTACTTC.

This sequence joins TRBV10-3 and TRBJ1-1, with 7 bases fitting TRBD1. Germline V gene data show CDR1 as ENHRY and CDR2 as SYGVKD. The V segment lost 7 bases and the J segment 5 bases; nucleotides outside the gene matches: 7. The CDR3 has 13 amino acids. CDR3 in DNA: TGTGCCATCACCCTAGACAGGGAGACTGAAGCTTTCTTT. Amino acid sequence: CAITLDRETEAFF.

The table lists this clone with a count of one. V and J are TRBV3-1 (or the pseudogene TRBV3-2) and TRBJ1-1; D is ambiguous. Germline CDR1 reads LGHDT; CDR2 reads YNNKEL (reference sequence). The CDR3 is 15 amino acids. The V end was cut by 3 bases, the J end by 0 bases, with 11 bases between. The CDR3 DNA is TGTGCCAGCAGCCAGCCTTCTACGGTGAACACTGAAGCTTTCTTT. Amino acids: CASSQPSTVNTEAFF.

This chain links TRBV7-6 with TRBJ2-7; D possibly corresponds to TRBD1 (6 bases). The CDR3 sequence is 14 residues long. CDR1 and CDR2 from the germline V gene are SGHVS and FNYEAQ. V gave up 1 base and J gave up 4 bases, with 11 bases separating them. CDR3 sequence reads: CASSLDQGIYEQYF. In DNA form, the CDR3 reads TGTGCCAGCAGCTTAGACCAGGGGATATACGAGCAGTACTTC. Full variable domain (rest looked up from reference TRBV7-6 and TRBJ2-7): GAGVSQSPRYKVTKRGQDVALRCDPISGHVSLYWYRQALGQGPEFLTYFNYEAQQDKSGLPNDRFSAERPEGSISTLTIQRTEQRDSAMYRCASSLDQGIYEQYFGPGTRLTVT.

The chain combines TRBV4-2 with TRBJ1-4, with 9 bases that match TRBD1. The CDR3 has 15 amino acids. Unmatched junction bases numbered 2, after V lost 0 bases and J lost 6 bases. The germline V gene encodes CDR1 LGHNA and CDR2 YNFKEQ. In DNA form, the CDR3 reads TGTGCCAGCAGCCAAGAGGACAGGGGAGATGAAAAACTGTTTTTT. Translated, it gives CASSQEDRGDEKLFF.

The chain links TRBV27 to TRBJ1-6; TRBD1 is a possible D gene (6 bases). V shed 5 bases and J shed 7 bases, with 12 bases lying between them. There are 14 residues in the CDR3. The germline gives CDR1 MNHEY, CDR2 SMNVEV (reference sequence). The CDR3 sequence: CASSNGQGNSPLHF. CDR3 sequence (DNA): TGTGCCAGCAGTAACGGCCAGGGGAATTCACCCCTCCACTTT.

J is TRBJ2-7 and V is TRBV4-2; unclear D gene. Looked up from germline, CDR1 is LGHNA and CDR2 is YNFKEQ. This CDR3 has 15 amino acids. The V gene lost 1 base and the J gene lost 12 bases, with 22 bases spanning the gap. The CDR3 is CASSQGSSVQAQAYF. The CDR3 DNA sequence: TGTGCCAGCAGCCAAGGATCGTCGGTCCAAGCCCAGGCGTACTTC.

CDR3 nucleotides: TGTGCCAGCAGCTGGACCCAGGGGGCTGGGGAGACCCAGTACTTC. Encoded protein: CASSWTQGAGETQYF. The chain recombines TRBV7-9 with TRBJ2-5; TRBD1 aligns across 8 bases. This CDR3 comprises 15 residues. In germline, CDR1 is SEHNR, CDR2 FQNEAQ (reference sequence). Trimming took 4 bases from V and 5 from J; bases not matched to a gene: 9. The whole variable domain, filled in from reference TRBV7-9 and TRBJ2-5, reads DTGVSQNPRHKITKRGQNVTFRCDPISEHNRLYWYRQTLGQGPEFLTYFQNEAQLEKSRLLSDRFSAERPKGSFSTLEIQRTEQGDSAMYLCASSWTQGAGETQYFGPGTRLLVL.

The chain carries TRBV10-3 and TRBJ2-1, with 9 nucleotides matching TRBD2. The V and J ends lost 3 bases and 0 bases, in that order; junction bases with no gene match: 6. The V gene's germline CDR1 is ENHRY and CDR2 SYGVKD. The CDR3 loop spans 17 amino acids. Here the CDR3 reads CAISEDLAGHSYNEQFF. The CDR3 nucleotides read TGTGCCATCAGTGAAGATCTAGCGGGACACTCCTACAATGAGCAGTTCTTC.

V and J are TRBV3-1 (or the pseudogene TRBV3-2) and TRBJ1-5; 9 nucleotides agree with TRBD1. V lost 1 base to trimming and J lost 6 bases; unmatched junction nucleotides: 4. Looked up from germline, CDR1 is LGHDT and CDR2 is YNNKEL (reference sequence). This CDR3 spans 15 amino acids. The CDR3 is CASSQATGGTQPQHF. DNA for the CDR3: TGTGCCAGCAGCCAAGCGACAGGGGGTACTCAGCCCCAGCATTTT.

The chain uses TRBV10-3 and TRBJ2-7; TRBD1 matches 11 bases. Trimming removed 4 bases from V and 0 bases from J; junction bases left unmatched: 2. Germline CDR1 and CDR2: ENHRY and SYGVKD. The CDR3 contains 15 residues. The CDR3 is CAISGDRGSSYEQYF. As DNA, the CDR3 is TGTGCCATCAGTGGGGACAGGGGGAGCTCCTACGAGCAGTACTTC.

This chain uses TRBV18 with TRBJ2-5, with 7 bases matching TRBD1. Germline V gene sequence: CDR1 KGHSH, CDR2 LQKENI. The CDR3 is 15 residues long. The junction had 6 bases not matched to a gene; V was cut back by 3 bases and J by 2 bases. The CDR3 DNA follows: TGTGCCAGCTCACCCCAGGGACAGCCACAAGAGACCCAGTACTTC. Translated, it gives CASSPQGQPQETQYF.

The rearrangement joins TRBV10-3 to TRBJ2-7; 7 bases fit TRBD1. This CDR3 has 14 amino acids. Trimming removed 7 bases from V and 0 bases from J; junction bases left unmatched: 6. Germline V lookup: CDR1 ENHRY, CDR2 SYGVKD. This CDR3 reads CAITPGQSSYEQYF. CDR3 DNA sequence: TGTGCCATCACCCCGGGACAGAGCTCCTACGAGCAGTACTTC.

The rearrangement joins TRBV3-1 (or the pseudogene TRBV3-2) to TRBJ2-3; possible D gene TRBD1, 6 bases. CDR3 length: 15 residues. Germline values: CDR1 LGHDT, CDR2 YNNKEL (reference sequence). V dropped 0 bases and J dropped 3 bases, with 10 bases sitting between them. The CDR3, as DNA: TGTGCCAGCAGCCAAGAGGGGGCCAGGACAGATACGCAGTATTTT. It yields the protein CASSQEGARTDTQYF.

This clone appeared once. The chain links TRBV10-2 to TRBJ2-7; 7 nucleotides align to TRBD2. This CDR3 region has 16 residues. With V trimmed by 3 bases and J by 1 base, 9 bases remained unmatched. Per the germline V gene, CDR1 is WSHSY and CDR2 is SAAADI. CDR3 sequence reads: CASSDLLWGLSYEQYF. Written as DNA, the CDR3 is TGCGCCAGCAGTGACCTCCTCTGGGGACTATCCTACGAGCAGTACTTC.

The chain links TRBV7-3 to TRBJ2-5; 10 bases match TRBD2. Germline CDR1 and CDR2: SGHTA and FQGTGA. CDR3 size: 16 residues. J was trimmed by 0 bases and V by 5 bases; bases with no gene match: 6. The CDR3 sequence: CASSSTSGMYQETQYF. CDR3 sequence (DNA): TGTGCCAGCAGCAGCACTAGCGGGATGTACCAAGAGACCCAGTACTTC.

The chain is built from TRBV6-5 and TRBJ2-1; D not certain. V was cut by 6 bases and J by 10 bases, with 13 bases left in between. The CDR3 length is 12 residues. Germline lookup yields CDR1 MNHEY and CDR2 SVGAGI. The CDR3: CASRRDIPEQFF. The CDR3 DNA reads as TGTGCCAGCAGGCGCGACATCCCGGAGCAGTTCTTC.

The chain carries TRBV5-1 and TRBJ2-1, with TRBD2 identical over 11 bases. CDR1 and CDR2 (germline): SGHRS, YFSETQ. The CDR3 totals 15 residues. V lost 4 bases, J lost 3 bases, and 3 bases stayed unmatched. CDR3 region: CASSPTSGVYNEQFF. The CDR3 coding sequence is TGCGCCAGCAGCCCGACTAGCGGGGTCTACAATGAGCAGTTCTTC.

The chain uses TRBV15 and TRBJ1-5; the D gene is possibly TRBD1 (5 bases). The germline V gene encodes CDR1 LNHNV and CDR2 YYDKDF (reference sequence). There are 15 residues in the CDR3. The V gene lost 1 base and the J gene lost 4 bases, with 11 bases spanning the gap. The CDR3 coding sequence is TGTGCCACCAGCAGAGGCTTCAGGGAAAATCAGCCCCAGCATTTT. It yields the protein CATSRGFRENQPQHF.

The chain employs TRBV29-1 and TRBJ2-7; D might be TRBD2 (6 bases). The germline V and J ends were trimmed by 2 bases and 3 bases, with 17 bases remaining between them. CDR1 and CDR2 from the germline V gene are SQVTM and ANQGSEA. This CDR3 has 15 residues. The CDR3 nucleotides are TGCAGCGTTGAAAGGCCCGCGGGGCTCGGCTACGAGCAGTACTTC. Translated, it gives CSVERPAGLGYEQYF.

J is TRBJ2-7 and V is TRBV7-2, with D unclear. Trimming took off 3 bases at V and 6 bases at J, with 9 bases between the two ends. The CDR3 is 12 residues long. CDR1 SGHTA and CDR2 FQGNSA come from the germline V gene. In nucleotides, the CDR3 is TGTGCCAGCAGCTTGGCCCCGTCCGAGCAGTACTTC. It is translated as CASSLAPSEQYF.

The chain carries TRBV5-4 and TRBJ2-2, with 8 bases identical to TRBD2. Germline V lookup: CDR1 SGHNT, CDR2 YYREEE (reference sequence). The trim removed 1 base at V and 4 bases at J, leaving 3 bases unmatched. The CDR3 is 15 residues long. The CDR3 spells CASSLRGGSTGELFF. CDR3 nucleotides: TGTGCCAGCAGCTTGCGGGGGGGGAGCACCGGGGAGCTGTTTTTT.

V is TRBV7-8 and J is TRBJ2-6; D not resolved. The CDR3 runs to 15 residues. V dropped 5 bases and J dropped 2 bases, with 10 bases sitting between them. Germline V gene sequence: CDR1 SGHVS, CDR2 FQNEAQ. CDR3 coding DNA: TGTGCCAGCAGCAGACCCAGGACTGGGGCCAACGTCCTGACTTTC. Translating gives CASSRPRTGANVLTF.

This clone was seen only once. At the DNA level, this CDR3 is encoded by other sequences in the same sample as well. This chain links TRBV9 with TRBJ2-1; the D gene is possibly TRBD1 (6 bases). The CDR3 has 13 amino acids. The ends were cut back, 0 bases at V and 6 bases at J, with 7 bases in the middle. Germline CDR1 reads SGDLS; CDR2 reads YYNGEE. Written as DNA, the CDR3 is TGTGCCAGCAGCGTAGGCAGGGGCAATGAGCAGTTCTTC. Translation gives CASSVGRGNEQFF.